The 21 T cell receptor beta chains given below trace back to one sample, sequenced in a study of cytomegalovirus exposure and HLA in healthy donors. Primers for the PCR totalled 60 Vbeta and 13 Jbeta. Sequenced by immunoSEQ multiplex PCR; TCRdb stores in-frame clones only, minus some. This sample has 100,000 to 150,000 clones; 80% occur once, and the top ten carry about 8.9%. The specimen was PBMCs. The receptors here all came from a man younger than 45 in good health and CMV-seropositive.

The rearrangement uses TRBV19 and TRBJ2-3; TRBD2 matches 8 bases. CDR3 length: 16 residues. Germline V lookup: CDR1 LNHDA, CDR2 SQIVND (reference sequence). V lost 10 bases to trimming and J lost 5 bases; unmatched junction nucleotides: 17. The CDR3, as DNA: TGTGCCACCCTTAACCCCCGGGGGGGCGGAGGAGATACGCAGTATTTT. As protein: CATLNPRGGGGDTQYF.

This rearrangement joins TRBV25-1 to TRBJ2-3; 8 nucleotides line up with TRBD2. The CDR3 has 14 amino acids. J was trimmed by 1 base and V by 5 bases; bases with no gene match: 2. CDR1 and CDR2 from the germline V gene are MGHDK and SYGVNS. Here the CDR3 reads CASSLTSGTDTQYF. In DNA form, the CDR3 reads TGTGCCAGCAGTTTGACTAGCGGCACAGATACGCAGTATTTT.

The chain employs TRBV27 and TRBJ1-1; D unclear. The V gene lost 8 bases and the J gene lost 0 bases, with 22 bases spanning the gap. Germline V gene data show CDR1 as MNHEY and CDR2 as SMNVEV (reference sequence). There are 17 residues in the CDR3. The CDR3 is CASAFSFQVIMNTEAFF. DNA of the CDR3: TGTGCCAGCGCCTTCTCCTTCCAGGTTATCATGAACACTGAAGCTTTCTTT.

The chain recombines TRBV29-1 with TRBJ2-7, with D possibly TRBD1 on 6 matching bases. The CDR3 has 13 residues. Between the trimmed V and J ends, which lost 6 bases and 0 bases, there was a span of 12 bases. Germline-derived CDR1 and CDR2 are SQVTM and ANQGSEA. CDR3 region: CSVEQGNSYEQYF. CDR3 bases: TGCAGCGTAGAACAGGGAAACTCCTACGAGCAGTACTTC.

This chain's CDR3 is CASSRDRQNIQYF. In nucleotides, the CDR3 is TGTGCCAGCAGCCGGGATAGACAAAACATTCAGTACTTC. V and J are TRBV5-4 and TRBJ2-4, with a tentative D call TRBD2 (5 bases). V shed 4 bases and J shed 5 bases, with 10 bases lying between them. The CDR3 is 13 amino acids. In germline, CDR1 is SGHNT, CDR2 YYREEE (reference sequence).

The gene calls are TRBV4-1 and TRBJ1-3; 7 bases map to TRBD1. The length of the CDR3 is 15 residues. Germline loops: CDR1 MGHRA, CDR2 YSYEKL. The ends lost 4 bases at V and 4 bases at J; junction bases unmatched: 7. CDR3 region: CASSLQGLSGNTIYF. The CDR3 DNA reads TGCGCCAGCAGCCTACAGGGGCTCTCCGGAAACACCATATATTTT.

This chain joins TRBV19 and TRBJ2-1; 7 bases line up with TRBD1. CDR3 length equals 16 residues. Germline V CDR1 and CDR2: LNHDA, SQIVND (reference sequence). V shed 1 base, J shed 2 bases, and the junction held 5 bases outside the gene matches. The CDR3 is CASSIVQGEPYNEQFF. In DNA, the CDR3 is TGTGCCAGTAGTATAGTTCAGGGGGAGCCCTACAATGAGCAGTTCTTC.

V usage is TRBV7-3 and J usage is TRBJ1-3, with 8 bases fitting TRBD1. J gave up 0 bases and V 5 bases, and 15 bases lay outside the gene matches. Germline loops: CDR1 SGHTA, CDR2 FQGTGA. The CDR3 is 19 amino acids. DNA of the CDR3: TGTGCCAGCAGCCCCGAACTTAAGACAGGGGCTAGCTCTGGAAACACCATATATTTT. This translates into CASSPELKTGASSGNTIYF.

This chain links TRBV5-1 with TRBJ2-2; 14 bases align to TRBD2. The CDR3 spans 17 residues. CDR1 SGHRS and CDR2 YFSETQ come from the germline V gene. Trimming cost V 4 bases and J 1 base; bases outside gene matches: 3. CDR3 region: CASSPGLAGENTGELFF. The CDR3 nucleotides are TGCGCCAGCAGCCCGGGACTAGCGGGGGAGAACACCGGGGAGCTGTTTTTT.

Comment on this clone: This CDR3 is also generated by other DNA sequences in the sample. This chain joins TRBV9 and TRBJ1-2; possible D gene TRBD1, 5 bases. V was trimmed by 0 bases and J by 4 bases, leaving 10 bases between them. This CDR3 region has 14 residues. Germline V lookup: CDR1 SGDLS, CDR2 YYNGEE. CDR3 coding DNA: TGTGCCAGCAGCGTAGCCGGGGGTAGCTATGGCTACACCTTC. Translated: CASSVAGGSYGYTF.

The chain links TRBV12-5 to TRBJ1-6; a possible D gene is TRBD1 (6 bases). This CDR3 comprises 14 residues. Germline-derived CDR1 and CDR2 are LGHNT and FRNRAP. V was pared by 10 bases and J by 7 bases, with 17 bases between. The chain's CDR3 is CATIRDTENSPLHF. CDR3 DNA: TGTGCTACAATTCGGGACACCGAAAATTCACCCCTCCACTTT.

The genes are TRBV6-4 and TRBJ1-3, with 8 bases fitting TRBD1. The CDR3 extends over 18 amino acids. Trimming at V came to 8 bases and at J to 2 bases, leaving 17 bases not matched to a gene. CDR1 is MRHNA and CDR2 is SNTAGT in the germline V gene. CDR3 sequence reads: CASGDRRGRRFPGNTIYF. The CDR3, as DNA: TGTGCCAGCGGGGACCGCAGGGGGCGAAGGTTCCCTGGAAACACCATATATTTT.

The gene calls are TRBV7-8 and TRBJ1-3; D is possibly TRBD1 (5 bases). This CDR3 has 16 residues. The germline CDR1 and CDR2 sequences are SGHVS and FQNEAQ. The V end lost 3 bases, the J end lost 0 bases, and 12 bases lay between the germline ends. CDR3 sequence reads: CASSLRDGISGNTIYF. In DNA, the CDR3 is TGTGCCAGCAGCTTGCGGGACGGAATCTCTGGAAACACCATATATTTT.

This chain connects TRBV6-4 to TRBJ2-3; 8 nucleotides line up with TRBD2. The CDR3 loop spans 13 amino acids. The germline V gene has CDR1 MRHNA and CDR2 SNTAGT. Trimming removed 6 bases from V and 1 base from J; junction bases left unmatched: 0. Here the CDR3 DNA reads TGTGCCAGCAGGACTAGCGGCACAGATACGCAGTATTTT. This encodes CASRTSGTDTQYF.

This clone was counted only a few times. The genes are TRBV5-5 and TRBJ1-2; D not certain. V gave up 1 base and J gave up 2 bases, with 9 bases separating them. The CDR3 covers 14 residues. The germline gives CDR1 SGHKS, CDR2 YYEKEE (reference sequence). The CDR3 here is CASSLLRQNYGYTF. CDR3 bases: TGTGCCAGCAGCTTGCTGCGGCAGAACTATGGCTACACCTTC.

The chain carries TRBV7-6 and TRBJ2-7; 9 nucleotides line up with TRBD1. Germline CDR1 is SGHVS and CDR2 is FNYEAQ. There are 15 residues in the CDR3. Trimming cost V 4 bases and J 3 bases; bases outside gene matches: 7. In DNA form, the CDR3 reads TGTGCCAGCAGCTATGGGGACAGGGTATTCTACGAGCAGTACTTC. Amino acid sequence: CASSYGDRVFYEQYF. Complete variable domain (other parts from reference TRBV7-6 and TRBJ2-7): GAGVSQSPRYKVTKRGQDVALRCDPISGHVSLYWYRQALGQGPEFLTYFNYEAQQDKSGLPNDRFSAERPEGSISTLTIQRTEQRDSAMYRCASSYGDRVFYEQYFGPGTRLTVT.

The CDR3 DNA reads as TGTGCCAGCAGCCTCCGCGACGCCGGGTATACAGATACGCAGTATTTT. Amino acids: CASSLRDAGYTDTQYF. This rearrangement joins TRBV27 to TRBJ2-3; D remains unclear. Germline CDR1 is MNHEY and CDR2 is SMNVEV (reference sequence). V lost 6 bases, J lost 3 bases, and 19 bases lay in between. The CDR3 is made up of 16 amino acids.

The V and J genes are TRBV9 and TRBJ1-2; TRBD1 agrees at 8 bases. Germline CDR1 and CDR2: SGDLS and YYNGEE. V trimming: 4 bases; J trimming: 4 bases; junction bases outside the gene matches: 15. This CDR3 spans 17 amino acids. CDR3 protein: CASSLGVGTGESYGYTF. The CDR3 nucleotides read TGTGCCAGCAGCCTGGGAGTAGGGACAGGCGAATCCTATGGCTACACCTTC.

The genes are TRBV7-8 and TRBJ2-3, with a tentative D call TRBD2 (7 bases). Trimming removed 3 bases at V and 9 bases at J, with 16 bases between. CDR3 size: 14 residues. The germline V gene has CDR1 SGHVS and CDR2 FQNEAQ. The CDR3 nucleotides read TGTGCCAGCAGCTTGGAGGGGGGGGGTTTGACGCAGTATTTT. This codes for CASSLEGGGLTQYF. Looking up the rest from reference TRBV7-8 and TRBJ2-3 gives the full variable domain: GAGVSQSPRYKVAKRGQDVALRCDPISGHVSLFWYQQALGQGPEFLTYFQNEAQLDKSGLPSDRFFAERPEGSVSTLKIQRTQQEDSAVYLCASSLEGGGLTQYFGPGTRLTVL.

J is TRBJ1-1 and V is TRBV10-3, with 7 bases lining up with TRBD1. Germline V CDR1 and CDR2: ENHRY, SYGVKD. The CDR3 totals 17 residues. The V segment lost 6 bases and the J segment 0 bases; nucleotides outside the gene matches: 13. CDR3 bases: TGTGCCATCAGGGACGACAGGGCGAGGCGGGTGAACACTGAAGCTTTCTTT. Amino acid sequence: CAIRDDRARRVNTEAFF.

The chain links TRBV9 to TRBJ1-1; D perhaps matches TRBD1 (6 bases). The length of the CDR3 is 15 residues. Trimming took 0 bases from V and 1 from J, leaving 10 bases between them. Germline V gives CDR1 SGDLS, CDR2 YYNGEE. CDR3 region: CASSVVSRGNTEAFF. CDR3 in DNA: TGTGCCAGCAGCGTAGTTAGCAGGGGGAACACTGAAGCTTTCTTT.